This T cell receptor beta chain was sequenced during a study of blood T cell repertoires in COVID-19. Overall study context: Donors in the United States, Italy and Spain gave samples during acute or convalescent COVID-19.

In assigning cohorts, the study relied on participant-reported clinical history. Among Cohort 3 donors, those recovered had two negative PCRs, clearance, or symptom resolution. In the authors' workflow: Amplified reference gene primers provided the basis for estimating nucleated cell counts. Method: immunoSEQ multiplex PCR; TCRdb's copy keeps in-frame clones and lacks some. D and trimming were read from the DNA, whereas the V and J calls and clone size are those reported in that table. In the table there are more than 300,000 clones, under 90% of which are singletons. V was trimmed by 8 bases and J by 3 bases, leaving 17 bases between them. The CDR3 has 14 amino acids. Per germline, CDR1 MRHNA and CDR2 SNTAGT.

This chain connects TRBV6-4 to TRBJ2-7; D possibly corresponds to TRBD2 (6 bases). The sample comprised PBMCs or T cells enriched from blood (not recorded which). This clonotype was sampled from a young woman who had recovered from COVID-19. The CDR3 is CASAGTSLFYEQYF. The CDR3 nucleotides are TGTGCCAGCGCGGGAACTAGCCTCTTCTACGAGCAGTACTTC.